This TCR beta chain originates from a study of cytomegalovirus exposure and HLA in healthy donors. Whole-study context: The study placed about 81% of its approximately 400 genotyped donors in the Caucasian-associated ancestry cluster.

Regarding donors, all were healthy bone marrow donors. Study results and limitations: Excluded: some indistinguishable V segments such as TRBV6-2 and TRBV6-3. Earlier analysis yielded a pattern in which most TCR beta V segments were productive about 87% or about 30% of the time.

On this clone: As yet, its antigen is unknown.

After removal of 3 bases from V and 5 bases from J, the junction contained 4 bases not matched to a gene. From germline, CDR1 is SGHDT and CDR2 YYEEEE. The CDR3 has 16 residues. This PCR relied on a set of 60 Vbeta primers and 13 Jbeta primers. Data came from immunoSEQ multiplex PCR; TCRdb stores just in-frame clones and leaves some out. The profile covers roughly 90,000 clones, with around 89% appearing a single time and under 2.5% taken by the ten largest. This clonotype was sampled from a young man in good health and CMV-seronegative. This chain connects TRBV5-6 to TRBJ2-1, with 14 positions matching TRBD2. The sequencing input was PBMCs. The CDR3 region is CASSWTSGRQDNEQFF. The DNA of the CDR3 is TGTGCCAGCAGCTGGACTAGCGGGAGGCAAGACAATGAGCAGTTCTTC.